The 7 T cell receptor beta chains below come from one sample, sequenced in a study of T cell changes during pregnancy in multiple sclerosis. Sequenced by immunoSEQ multiplex PCR; TCRdb stores in-frame clones only, minus some. The sample includes 70,000 to 100,000 clones, about 93% of them seen just once. The sequences come from peripheral blood, collected in the first trimester of pregnancy. Receptors originate from a female donor with multiple sclerosis, enrolled in a pregnancy study.

The V and J genes are TRBV2 and TRBJ1-5; 7 bases map to TRBD1. CDR3 size: 14 residues. Germline-derived CDR1 and CDR2 are SNHLY and FYNNEI. Trimming cost V 4 bases and J 4 bases; bases outside gene matches: 4. CDR3 bases: TGTGCCAGCAGTGTGACAGGGCCGAATCAGCCCCAGCATTTT. Protein sequence: CASSVTGPNQPQHF.

The rearrangement links TRBV6-1 to TRBJ1-5; D is perhaps TRBD1 (6 bases). The V gene lost 2 bases and the J gene lost 3 bases, with 11 bases spanning the gap. This CDR3 is built from 15 residues. Germline V gene sequence: CDR1 MNHNS, CDR2 SASEGT. CDR3 bases: TGTGCCAGCAGTGAATGGGGGCCACTCAATCAGCCCCAGCATTTT. Translation: CASSEWGPLNQPQHF.

This rearrangement joins TRBV6-5 to TRBJ2-7; a weak D match, TRBD1 (6 bases). Trimming removed 5 bases from V and 0 bases from J, with 14 bases in between. Germline V gives CDR1 MNHEY, CDR2 SVGAGI. The CDR3 runs 15 residues. CDR3 sequence reads: CASSKDSLLSYEQYF. The CDR3 DNA sequence: TGTGCCAGCAGTAAGGACAGCCTACTCTCCTACGAGCAGTACTTC.

The V and J genes are TRBV5-1 and TRBJ1-1, with D possibly TRBD1 on 6 matching bases. This CDR3 has 13 amino acids. Germline-derived CDR1 and CDR2 are SGHRS and YFSETQ. Trimming removed 3 bases from V and 3 bases from J, with 9 bases in between. The CDR3 DNA reads TGCGCCAGCAGCTCTACAGGGTACACTGAAGCTTTCTTT. This gives the protein CASSSTGYTEAFF.

The V and J genes are TRBV4-1 and TRBJ2-1; TRBD2 matches at 10 bases. The trim removed 2 bases at V and 5 bases at J, leaving 6 bases unmatched. Looked up from germline, CDR1 is MGHRA and CDR2 is YSYEKL. CDR3 length: 16 residues. CDR3 residues: CASSQYGTSDNNEQFF. CDR3 nucleotide sequence: TGCGCCAGCAGCCAATACGGGACTAGCGACAACAATGAGCAGTTCTTC.

This clone was observed a single time. This chain joins TRBV18 and TRBJ1-5, with 9 bases that match TRBD1. The V segment lost 0 bases and the J segment 0 bases; nucleotides outside the gene matches: 9. Germline-derived CDR1 and CDR2 are KGHSH and LQKENI. This CDR3 spans 19 amino acids. CDR3 loop: CASSPPLGQGGDSNQPQHF. The CDR3 nucleotides read TGTGCCAGCTCACCACCGTTGGGACAGGGAGGGGATAGCAATCAGCCCCAGCATTTT.

V usage is TRBV5-1 and J usage is TRBJ2-7, with D perhaps TRBD1 (5 bases). CDR3 length: 13 residues. V was pared by 5 bases and J by 0 bases, with 9 bases between. Germline CDR1 SGHRS, CDR2 YFSETQ. In nucleotides, the CDR3 is TGCGCCAGCAGGGTAGGGGACTCCTACGAGCAGTACTTC. This sequence encodes CASRVGDSYEQYF.